The next 25 T cell receptor beta chains were all read from a single sample in a study of PD-1 blockade in classical Hodgkin lymphoma. Stated time point: cycle 4 day 1 (C4D1), after five to seven weeks of nivolumab. All patients experienced relapse after autologous stem cell transplantation, and brentuximab vedotin exposure was variable. Data came from immunoSEQ multiplex PCR; TCRdb stores just in-frame clones and leaves some out. The sample holds about 50,000 clones, roughly 80% seen once. The sequences come from peripheral blood mononuclear cells (PBMCs), collected before the fourth cycle of nivolumab. The receptors come from a human donor with classical Hodgkin lymphoma.

The genes are TRBV5-1 and TRBJ2-1, with TRBD2 matching 8 bases. The CDR3 consists of 16 residues. With 5 bases clipped from V and 9 bases from J, the junction kept 16 bases outside the gene matches. The germline V gene has CDR1 SGHRS and CDR2 YFSETQ. As DNA, the CDR3 is TGCGCCAGCAGTTCCGATGGGGCTAGCGCGGGGGGTGAGCAGTTCTTC. Encoded protein: CASSSDGASAGGEQFF. Using reference TRBV5-1 and TRBJ2-1 for the parts outside the CDR3, the full variable domain is KAGVTQTPRYLIKTRGQQVTLSCSPISGHRSVSWYQQTPGQGLQFLFEYFSETQRNKGNFPGRFSGRQFSNSRSEMNVSTLELGDSALYLCASSSDGASAGGEQFFGPGTRLTVL.

This chain joins TRBV5-4 and TRBJ1-3; TRBD1 aligns across 11 bases. The ends lost 4 bases at V and 1 base at J; junction bases unmatched: 4. The CDR3 is 16 amino acids. The germline CDR1 and CDR2 sequences are SGHNT and YYREEE (reference sequence). The CDR3 nucleotides read TGTGCCAGCAGCCCCGGACAGGGGGCTTCTGGAAACACCATATATTTT. It encodes CASSPGQGASGNTIYF.

At least ten counts were recorded for this clone. CDR3 DNA sequence: TGTGCCAGCAGCTCCTCACGAGGGATTAACTATGGCTACACCTTC. Its translation is CASSSSRGINYGYTF. V and J are TRBV7-9 and TRBJ1-2; D call uncertain. The CDR3 runs to 15 residues. Germline assignment: CDR1 SEHNR and CDR2 FQNEAQ (reference sequence). V was clipped by 4 bases and J by 1 base, with 13 bases between them.

As regards this clone: The same CDR3 also results from other DNA sequences found in this sample. DNA for the CDR3: TGTGCCAGCAGCTTGGATCACAATGAGCAGTTCTTC. Residues: CASSLDHNEQFF. V gene TRBV5-4 combines with J gene TRBJ2-1; D is ambiguous. Between the trimmed V and J ends, which lost 0 bases and 5 bases, there was a span of 3 bases. The CDR3 totals 12 residues. Per the germline V gene, CDR1 is SGHNT and CDR2 is YYREEE (reference sequence). The full variable domain, completed using reference TRBV5-4 and TRBJ2-1, is ETGVTQSPTHLIKTRGQQVTLRCSSQSGHNTVSWYQQALGQGPQFIFQYYREEENGRGNFPPRFSGLQFPNYSSELNVNALELDDSALYLCASSLDHNEQFFGPGTRLTVL.

The rearrangement links TRBV7-2 to TRBJ2-2; possible D gene TRBD1, 5 bases. Germline V gene sequence: CDR1 SGHTA, CDR2 FQGNSA. V lost 5 bases, J lost 7 bases, and 17 bases lay in between. The CDR3 extends over 15 amino acids. The CDR3 sequence is CASSLYRTKDGELFF. Here the CDR3 DNA reads TGTGCCAGCAGCCTATACAGGACAAAGGACGGGGAGCTGTTTTTT.

This chain links TRBV14 with TRBJ1-1; TRBD1 is a possible D gene (5 bases). The CDR3 runs 16 residues. Between the trimmed V and J ends, which lost 1 base and 1 base, there was a span of 13 bases. Germline CDR1 is SGHDN and CDR2 is FVKESK. CDR3 sequence: CASSQGLGTGNTEAFF. CDR3 nucleotide sequence: TGTGCCAGCAGCCAAGGGTTGGGGACGGGGAACACTGAAGCTTTCTTT.

This clone turned up a few times. The chain joins TRBV27 to TRBJ2-3; tentative D call: TRBD2 (7 bases). This CDR3 is built from 13 residues. The V gene's germline CDR1 is MNHEY and CDR2 SMNVEV (reference sequence). V lost 3 bases and J 10 bases, leaving 14 bases between the germline ends. As DNA, the CDR3 is TGTGCCAGCAGTTTTGGGGAGGGGGGATCGCAGTATTTT. Residues: CASSFGEGGSQYF.

The chain has TRBV2 and TRBJ2-3; 7 bases fit TRBD2. The germline CDR1 and CDR2 sequences are SNHLY and FYNNEI. CDR3 length: 13 amino acids. Losses at the gene ends were 4 bases for V and 4 bases for J; bases not matched to a gene: 2. DNA for the CDR3: TGTGCCAGCAGTGGGGAGGGGTCAGATACGCAGTATTTT. Encoded protein: CASSGEGSDTQYF.

This clone was seen once. This sequence joins TRBV11-3 and TRBJ2-7, with D perhaps matching TRBD2 (6 bases). The V gene lost 5 bases and the J gene lost 1 base, with 15 bases spanning the gap. The CDR3 has 15 residues. From germline, CDR1 is SGHNT and CDR2 YENEEA. CDR3 loop: CASSRETGTSYEQYF. Here the CDR3 DNA reads TGTGCCAGCAGCCGCGAGACCGGGACTTCCTACGAGCAGTACTTC.

The chain joins TRBV27 to TRBJ1-1, with 8 bases lining up with TRBD1. The V segment lost 2 bases and the J segment 12 bases; nucleotides outside the gene matches: 8. Germline V lookup: CDR1 MNHEY, CDR2 SMNVEV (reference sequence). The CDR3 runs 13 residues. CDR3 nucleotides: TGTGCCAGCAGTTTAATAGGACAGGGAGTAACTTTCTTT. It translates to CASSLIGQGVTFF.

The rearrangement uses TRBV28 and TRBJ2-7, with TRBD2 matching 7 bases. This CDR3 has 14 amino acids. With 5 bases clipped from V and 0 bases from J, the junction kept 4 bases outside the gene matches. The germline gives CDR1 MDHEN, CDR2 SYDVKM. The CDR3 nucleotides read TGTGCCAGCAGTCCAGGACTAGGCTCCTACGAGCAGTACTTC. Translating it yields CASSPGLGSYEQYF. Full variable domain (rest looked up from reference TRBV28 and TRBJ2-7): DVKVTQSSRYLVKRTGEKVFLECVQDMDHENMFWYRQDPGLGLRLIYFSYDVKMKEKGDIPEGYSVSREKKERFSLILESASTNQTSMYLCASSPGLGSYEQYFGPGTRLTVT.

The chain employs TRBV28 and TRBJ1-3; D gene uncertain. CDR3 length: 12 amino acids. CDR1 and CDR2 from the germline V gene are MDHEN and SYDVKM. The germline V and J ends were trimmed by 8 bases and 2 bases, with 7 bases remaining between them. The CDR3, as DNA: TGTGCCAGCGGGGTCCCTGGAAACACCATATATTTT. As protein: CASGVPGNTIYF.

The chain joins TRBV5-6 to TRBJ2-1, with unresolved D. Germline assignment: CDR1 SGHDT and CDR2 YYEEEE. V was shortened by 0 bases and J by 3 bases, with 4 bases between the two germline ends. The CDR3 runs to 13 residues. This chain's CDR3 is CASSLAVYNEQFF. The CDR3, as DNA: TGTGCCAGCAGCTTGGCCGTCTACAATGAGCAGTTCTTC. Full variable domain (rest looked up from reference TRBV5-6 and TRBJ2-1): DAGVTQSPTHLIKTRGQQVTLRCSPKSGHDTVSWYQQALGQGPQFIFQYYEEEERQRGNFPDRFSGHQFPNYSSELNVNALLLGDSALYLCASSLAVYNEQFFGPGTRLTVL.

This chain connects TRBV6-5 to TRBJ2-7; TRBD2 might be the D (6 bases). Trimming took off 3 bases at V and 3 bases at J, with 15 bases between the two ends. The CDR3 totals 15 residues. Per germline, CDR1 MNHEY and CDR2 SVGAGI. In nucleotides, the CDR3 is TGTGCCAGCAGTTATTACGGGAGAGGGTACTACGAGCAGTACTTC. Amino acids: CASSYYGRGYYEQYF.

In its sample, this clone was seen a few times. CDR3 amino acids: CAISEPGEQFF. The CDR3 DNA is TGTGCCATCAGTGAACCAGGTGAGCAGTTCTTC. The V gene is TRBV10-3, the J gene TRBJ2-1, with D unclear. The germline V and J ends were trimmed by 3 bases and 9 bases, with 6 bases remaining between them. The CDR3 length is 11 residues. The germline V gene has CDR1 ENHRY and CDR2 SYGVKD.

This clone was counted only a few times. This chain links TRBV4-2 with TRBJ1-1, with a weak D call TRBD1 (5 bases). V was cut by 0 bases and J by 5 bases, with 10 bases left in between. This CDR3 is built from 14 residues. CDR1 is LGHNA, CDR2 YNFKEQ, per germline. The CDR3 loop is CASSQDKKGTEAFF. DNA for the CDR3: TGTGCCAGCAGCCAAGATAAGAAGGGGACTGAAGCTTTCTTT.

This clone was seen only a few times. This chain connects TRBV28 to TRBJ1-4, with a tentative D call TRBD1 (5 bases). Germline V gives CDR1 MDHEN, CDR2 SYDVKM. There are 15 residues in the CDR3. With 6 bases removed from V and 5 bases from J, the gap between germline ends came to 16 bases. The CDR3 loop reads CASSTSTEGNEKLFF. In DNA, the CDR3 is TGTGCCAGCAGCACATCGACGGAGGGGAATGAAAAACTGTTTTTT.

This clone was counted only a few times. This rearrangement joins TRBV9 to TRBJ1-1; the D is unclear. This CDR3 comprises 14 residues. Germline V lookup: CDR1 SGDLS, CDR2 YYNGEE. With 0 bases removed from V and 1 base from J, the gap between germline ends came to 7 bases. The CDR3 region has the DNA TGTGCCAGCAGCGTAGGGTCCGCGAACACTGAAGCTTTCTTT. Its protein product is CASSVGSANTEAFF.

Here the CDR3 reads CSVGGGTQYF. The CDR3 bases are TGCAGCGTTGGAGGGGGGACCCAGTACTTC. The rearrangement links TRBV29-1 to TRBJ2-5; D might be TRBD1 (6 bases). CDR3 length: 10 amino acids. V gave up 4 bases and J gave up 7 bases, with 7 bases separating them. Germline V gives CDR1 SQVTM, CDR2 ANQGSEA.

This chain uses TRBV30 with TRBJ2-3; TRBD2 matches 10 bases. CDR1 is GTSNPN and CDR2 is SVGIG in the germline V gene (reference sequence). With V trimmed by 4 bases and J by 7 bases, 17 bases remained unmatched. There are 17 residues in the CDR3. CDR3 DNA: TGTGCCTGGAACCCGGTGAGGACTAGCGGAGAAATTCATACGCAGTATTTT. Encoded protein: CAWNPVRTSGEIHTQYF.

This chain connects TRBV11-3 to TRBJ2-7, with 10 nucleotides matching TRBD2. Germline lookup yields CDR1 SGHNT and CDR2 YENEEA. The CDR3 is made up of 14 amino acids. With V trimmed by 3 bases and J by 7 bases, 6 bases remained unmatched. Written as DNA, the CDR3 is TGTGCCAGCAGCTTCGGACTAGCGGCGTTTGAGCAGTACTTC. It codes for CASSFGLAAFEQYF.

V usage is TRBV9 and J usage is TRBJ2-5; TRBD2 matches 12 bases. The CDR3 loop spans 17 amino acids. With 3 bases clipped from V and 4 bases from J, the junction kept 10 bases outside the gene matches. In germline, CDR1 is SGDLS, CDR2 YYNGEE. The CDR3 here is CASSAGQLAGGSETQYF. Written as DNA, the CDR3 is TGTGCCAGCAGCGCGGGTCAACTAGCGGGAGGCTCAGAGACCCAGTACTTC.

Note on this clone: The same CDR3 arises from other DNA sequences in this sample as well. The rearrangement joins TRBV7-2 to TRBJ2-1; 7 bases align to TRBD1. The V gene's germline CDR1 is SGHTA and CDR2 FQGNSA. V was clipped by 5 bases and J by 5 bases; unmatched bases: 12. The CDR3 runs to 16 residues. CDR3 nucleotide sequence: TGTGCCAGCAGCCGAACCTTGTCCACAGGGGACAATGAGCAGTTCTTC. Residues: CASSRTLSTGDNEQFF.

This clone turned up a few times. The rearrangement joins TRBV28 to TRBJ1-4; D may be TRBD1 (5 bases). The CDR3 totals 12 residues. The V gene's germline CDR1 is MDHEN and CDR2 SYDVKM. Trimming left V 5 bases short and J 8 bases short, with 9 bases between. The CDR3 region has the DNA TGTGCCAGCAGTGGGACGAGGGAAAAACTGTTTTTT. Protein: CASSGTREKLFF.

The rearrangement joins TRBV7-8 to TRBJ1-2; TRBD1 might be the D (6 bases). The V gene lost 5 bases and the J gene lost 4 bases, with 20 bases spanning the gap. The V gene's germline CDR1 is SGHVS and CDR2 FQNEAQ. This CDR3 region has 16 residues. The CDR3 loop is CASSRSRGELLYGYTF. CDR3 DNA sequence: TGTGCCAGCAGCCGCTCGAGGGGGGAACTCCTCTATGGCTACACCTTC.